This T cell receptor (beta chain) was obtained from a study of CD8 T cells in ankylosing spondylitis. Notes on the study in general: In ankylosing spondylitis blood, a motif of about eight highly homologous TCR beta variants appeared characteristic.

Via MiXCR, TCRdb re-called the 5' RACE reads, giving one row per CDR3 protein. The table includes about 220,000 distinct CDR3 sequences, more than 9% detected once. As for this clonotype: Its antigen is not identified. One end of the junction is discordant with germline, which a read error may explain.

CDR3 length equals 15 residues. Germline V gene lookup returns CDR1 MGHRA and CDR2 YSYEKL. The clonotype originates from a male donor with ankylosing spondylitis or in good health (not recorded which). The sequencing input was blood, either unsorted or a sorted T cell fraction (not recorded which). V usage is TRBV4-1 and J usage is TRBJ2-7, with a tentative D call TRBD1 (5 bases). This CDR3 reads CASCQEKAGTYEQYF. The DNA for the CDR3 is TGCGCCAGCTGCCAAGAAAAAGCAGGGACCTACGAGCAGTACTTC.